A single sample is the source of the 18 T cell receptor beta chains below, sequenced in a study of T cells expressing NK-cell markers. After re-calling the 5' RACE reads, TCRdb lists one entry per CDR3 protein, DNA absent. Found here are about 260,000 distinct CDR3 sequences; the top ten clones hold 4% to 5%. Sequencing used blood T cells: a sorted CD56 or NKG2C T cell subset, CD4+ or CD8+ T cells, or bulk PBMC T cells (not recorded which). These receptors all stem from a woman aged 18 to 75 in good health.

The rearrangement links TRBV7-2 to TRBJ1-5. The CDR3 is 15 amino acids. Germline lookup yields CDR1 SGHTA and CDR2 FQGNSA. Here the CDR3 reads CASRLGGSSNQPQHF.

The rearrangement joins TRBV18 to TRBJ1-1. This CDR3 region has 14 residues. Germline CDR1 KGHSH, CDR2 LQKENI. This CDR3 is CASSRRGENTEAFF.

The chain employs TRBV4-2 and TRBJ2-1; the TCRdb call, TRBD1, lacks DNA for checking. The CDR3 contains 17 residues. The germline V gene has CDR1 LGHNA and CDR2 YNFKEQ. The CDR3: CASSPGTGVTEHNEQFF.

The gene calls are TRBV6-2 or TRBV6-3 and TRBJ2-5; the D call from TCRdb, TRBD2, cannot be confirmed without DNA. Germline CDR1 is MNHEY and CDR2 is SVGEGT. The CDR3 is 15 residues long. The CDR3 region is CASSYVPAEGQTQYF.

CDR3 residues: CASSLFNYEQYF. The rearrangement uses TRBV7-9 and TRBJ2-7. The CDR3 loop spans 12 amino acids. The V gene's germline CDR1 is SEHNR and CDR2 FQNEAQ (reference sequence). Full variable domain (outside the CDR3, taken from reference TRBV7-9 and TRBJ2-7): DTGVSQNPRHKITKRGQNVTFRCDPISEHNRLYWYRQTLGQGPEFLTYFQNEAQLEKSRLLSDRFSAERPKGSFSTLEIQRTEQGDSAMYLCASSLFNYEQYFGPGTRLTVT.

The chain is built from TRBV25-1 and TRBJ2-2. This CDR3 comprises 14 residues. Germline V CDR1 and CDR2: MGHDK, SYGVNS. The CDR3 loop is CASSEEGKAGELFF. Variable domain in full (rest from reference TRBV25-1 and TRBJ2-2): EADIYQTPRYLVIGTGKKITLECSQTMGHDKMYWYQQDPGMELHLIHYSYGVNSTEKGDLSSESTVSRIRTEHFPLTLESARPSHTSQYLCASSEEGKAGELFFGEGSRLTVL.

The chain combines TRBV4-2 with TRBJ2-3. Germline loops: CDR1 LGHNA, CDR2 YNFKEQ. The CDR3 length is 17 residues. CDR3 loop: CASSQGSGATRTDTQYF.

The gene calls are TRBV5-1 and TRBJ1-3. CDR1 SGHRS and CDR2 YFSETQ come from the germline V gene. The CDR3 is made up of 15 amino acids. The CDR3 spells CASSWGRASGNTIYF.

J is TRBJ2-1 and V is TRBV7-9; TCRdb returns TRBD2, unconfirmable since there is no DNA. The CDR3 covers 16 residues. Germline lookup yields CDR1 SEHNR and CDR2 FQNEAQ (reference sequence). CDR3 loop: CASSFTPPPSGPEQFF.

The chain has TRBV4-2 and TRBJ2-1; checking the TCRdb D call of TRBD2 is not possible without DNA. Germline-derived CDR1 and CDR2 are LGHNA and YNFKEQ. CDR3 length equals 15 residues. The CDR3 loop is CASTSEASVSNEQFF.

The chain links TRBV7-8 to TRBJ2-7. Looked up from germline, CDR1 is SGHVS and CDR2 is FQNEAQ. CDR3 length: 14 amino acids. This CDR3 is CASSLAGQIGEQYF. The full variable domain, its missing parts supplied by reference TRBV7-8 and TRBJ2-7, is GAGVSQSPRYKVAKRGQDVALRCDPISGHVSLFWYQQALGQGPEFLTYFQNEAQLDKSGLPSDRFFAERPEGSVSTLKIQRTQQEDSAVYLCASSLAGQIGEQYFGPGTRLTVT.

V and J are TRBV7-3 and TRBJ1-4; checking the TCRdb D call of TRBD1 is not possible without DNA. The CDR3 is 13 residues long. CDR1 SGHTA and CDR2 FQGTGA come from the germline V gene. This chain's CDR3 is CASSLDRGQKLFF. Complete variable domain (other parts from reference TRBV7-3 and TRBJ1-4): GAGVSQTPSNKVTEKGKYVELRCDPISGHTALYWYRQSLGQGPEFLIYFQGTGAADDSGLPNDRFFAVRPEGSVSTLKIQRTERGDSAVYLCASSLDRGQKLFFGSGTQLSVL.

The V gene is TRBV7-3, the J gene TRBJ2-3; the TCRdb D gene call, TRBD2, has no DNA to confirm it. This CDR3 comprises 12 residues. Germline V gives CDR1 SGHTA, CDR2 FQGTGA. The CDR3 region is CASSPPAGTQYF.

The gene calls are TRBV5-1 and TRBJ2-1; TCRdb proposes TRBD2, but this gene call is untestable without DNA. This CDR3 has 13 amino acids. The germline V gene encodes CDR1 SGHRS and CDR2 YFSETQ. CDR3: CASTVAGVDEQFF.

The CDR3 loop reads CASSLEGNIQYF. The V gene is TRBV19, the J gene TRBJ2-4. The CDR3 loop spans 12 amino acids. Germline-derived CDR1 and CDR2 are LNHDA and SQIVND (reference sequence). Drawing the rest from reference TRBV19 and TRBJ2-4, the complete variable domain is DGGITQSPKYLFRKEGQNVTLSCEQNLNHDAMYWYRQDPGQGLRLIYYSQIVNDFQKGDIAEGYSVSREKKESFPLTVTSAQKNPTAFYLCASSLEGNIQYFGAGTRLSVL.

This CDR3 reads CATSAQSYNEQFF. This chain joins TRBV15 and TRBJ2-1. Germline lookup yields CDR1 LNHNV and CDR2 YYDKDF (reference sequence). The CDR3 length is 13 residues.

This chain joins TRBV19 and TRBJ2-1; TCRdb designates TRBD2, a call that cannot be tested without DNA. This CDR3 has 13 residues. From germline, CDR1 is LNHDA and CDR2 SQIVND (reference sequence). The CDR3 sequence: CASSPTKHNEQFF.

V is TRBV4-2 and J is TRBJ1-1; TCRdb selects TRBD1, and the lack of DNA leaves this call unchecked. The germline V gene encodes CDR1 LGHNA and CDR2 YNFKEQ. The CDR3 extends over 15 amino acids. This CDR3 reads CASSQTLGTNTEAFF.